The 26 T cell receptor beta chains below come from one sample, sequenced in a study of blood T cell repertoires in COVID-19. Method: immunoSEQ multiplex PCR; TCRdb's copy keeps in-frame clones and lacks some. This table holds some 73,000 clones, approximately 86% found once. The sequencing sample was made of peripheral blood. The receptors originated from a woman aged 55-69 years with acute or convalescent COVID-19.

This sequence joins TRBV19 and TRBJ2-5, with 7 bases matching TRBD2. Losses at the gene ends were 4 bases for V and 5 bases for J; bases not matched to a gene: 10. The CDR3 consists of 15 residues. Germline V gene data show CDR1 as LNHDA and CDR2 as SQIVND (reference sequence). Written as DNA, the CDR3 is TGTGCCAGTAGTACAGGATCAGGGAGGGTGGAGACCCAGTACTTC. Translated, it gives CASSTGSGRVETQYF.

J is TRBJ2-5 and V is TRBV11-3, with D perhaps TRBD1 (6 bases). The CDR3 length is 12 residues. Trimming pared 2 bases from V and 5 bases from J, leaving 6 bases between. CDR1 and CDR2 (germline): SGHNT, YENEEA. The CDR3 loop reads CASSLQGETQYF. Here the CDR3 DNA reads TGTGCCAGCAGCTTACAGGGGGAGACCCAGTACTTC.

This chain connects TRBV11-3 to TRBJ1-1, with D maybe TRBD1 (6 bases). The CDR3 consists of 13 residues. Trimming shortened V by 3 bases and J by 1 base, and 6 bases separated the two germline ends. Germline assignment: CDR1 SGHNT and CDR2 YENEEA. CDR3 coding DNA: TGTGCCAGCAGCTTGGGACAGAACACTGAAGCTTTCTTT. This encodes CASSLGQNTEAFF.

J is TRBJ2-5 and V is TRBV20-1, with TRBD2 identical over 7 bases. Germline V gene sequence: CDR1 DFQATT, CDR2 SNEGSKA (reference sequence). With V trimmed by 6 bases and J by 6 bases, 4 bases remained unmatched. The CDR3 runs 11 residues. The CDR3 reads CSAQRGKTQYF. DNA of the CDR3: TGCAGTGCCCAGCGGGGTAAGACCCAGTACTTC.

The V gene is TRBV3-1 (or the pseudogene TRBV3-2), the J gene TRBJ1-5; TRBD1 might be the D (6 bases). Looked up from germline, CDR1 is LGHDT and CDR2 is YNNKEL (reference sequence). Trimming removed 1 base from V and 4 bases from J, with 8 bases in between. The CDR3 covers 14 residues. Here the CDR3 reads CASSQVQGNQPQHF. The CDR3 region has the DNA TGTGCCAGCAGCCAAGTCCAGGGGAATCAGCCCCAGCATTTT.

V and J are TRBV5-4 and TRBJ1-4; 7 nucleotides match TRBD1. Looked up from germline, CDR1 is SGHNT and CDR2 is YYREEE (reference sequence). CDR3 size: 14 residues. With 5 bases clipped from V and 1 base from J, the junction kept 2 bases outside the gene matches. The CDR3 DNA follows: TGTGCCAGCAGACAGGGGATAACTAATGAAAAACTGTTTTTT. Amino acid sequence: CASRQGITNEKLFF.

The chain is built from TRBV12-3 or TRBV12-4 and TRBJ1-2; 7 bases map to TRBD1. CDR3 length: 13 residues. V shed 3 bases, J shed 4 bases, and the junction held 2 bases outside the gene matches. The CDR3 spells CASSLGQLYGYTF. The CDR3 nucleotides read TGTGCCAGCAGTTTGGGACAGCTCTATGGCTACACCTTC.

The rearrangement links TRBV5-5 to TRBJ1-2, with 7 positions matching TRBD1. V trimming: 4 bases; J trimming: 7 bases; junction bases outside the gene matches: 13. Germline CDR1 reads SGHKS; CDR2 reads YYEKEE (reference sequence). The CDR3 has 15 amino acids. The CDR3 here is CASSVEGALPSGYTF. CDR3 nucleotide sequence: TGTGCCAGCAGCGTTGAGGGGGCGCTCCCCTCTGGCTACACCTTC.

The J gene is TRBJ1-1, the V gene TRBV3-1 (or the pseudogene TRBV3-2), with unresolved D. The CDR3 is made up of 13 amino acids. V was cut by 4 bases and J by 5 bases, with 11 bases left in between. Germline loops: CDR1 LGHDT, CDR2 YNNKEL (reference sequence). The CDR3 loop reads CASSPLRGTEAFF. The CDR3 coding sequence is TGTGCCAGCAGCCCCCTTCGAGGGACTGAAGCTTTCTTT.

The V and J genes are TRBV2 and TRBJ2-2; 8 bases fit TRBD2. The CDR3 loop spans 17 amino acids. Germline lookup yields CDR1 SNHLY and CDR2 FYNNEI. Germline trimming cut 5 bases from V and 4 bases from J; bases unmatched to any gene: 12. The CDR3 DNA reads TGTGCCAGCAGTCAACTAGGGCGGGCGGGGGGCACCGGGGAGCTGTTTTTT. Protein sequence: CASSQLGRAGGTGELFF.

The V gene is TRBV4-1, the J gene TRBJ2-3; 8 nucleotides line up with TRBD2. Per the germline V gene, CDR1 is MGHRA and CDR2 is YSYEKL. The CDR3 loop spans 15 amino acids. V shed 2 bases and J 5 bases; nucleotides not matched to a gene: 6. CDR3 region: CASSQSGLEGDTQYF. CDR3 nucleotides: TGCGCCAGCAGCCAATCGGGACTAGAGGGAGATACGCAGTATTTT.

As DNA, the CDR3 is TGTGCCAGCAGCCCTGAGGGAGGTGTATCCTCCTACGCGCAGTATTTT. Protein: CASSPEGGVSSYAQYF. The rearrangement links TRBV5-4 to TRBJ2-3, with D perhaps matching TRBD2 (6 bases). V gave up 4 bases and J gave up 10 bases, with 25 bases separating them. Germline V CDR1 and CDR2: SGHNT, YYREEE (reference sequence). The CDR3 consists of 16 residues.

The chain employs TRBV9 and TRBJ1-5; D is perhaps TRBD1 (5 bases). Per the germline V gene, CDR1 is SGDLS and CDR2 is YYNGEE. The CDR3 has 15 residues. Trimming cost V 4 bases and J 5 bases, with 16 bases left between them. In DNA form, the CDR3 reads TGTGCCAGCAGCCCGAGGGGAGGTGACGATCAGCCCCAGCATTTT. It is translated as CASSPRGGDDQPQHF.

The chain combines TRBV10-3 with TRBJ2-7, with D unclear. Germline CDR1 reads ENHRY; CDR2 reads SYGVKD. The CDR3 has 14 residues. V shed 6 bases and J shed 3 bases, with 15 bases lying between them. The CDR3 loop reads CAISSTDTHYEQYF. The CDR3 DNA is TGTGCCATCAGCTCTACCGACACTCACTACGAGCAGTACTTC.

The V gene is TRBV18, the J gene TRBJ2-7; D is undetermined. This CDR3 has 17 residues. The germline V gene encodes CDR1 KGHSH and CDR2 LQKENI. With 2 bases removed from V and 1 base from J, the gap between germline ends came to 18 bases. The chain's CDR3 is CASSPLKYSGPSYEQYF. CDR3 nucleotide sequence: TGTGCCAGCTCACCATTGAAATACAGTGGGCCATCCTACGAGCAGTACTTC.

The V call is TRBV5-1, the J call TRBJ2-3, with a tentative D call TRBD1 (6 bases). The V and J ends lost 3 bases and 5 bases respectively, with 13 bases between them. The CDR3 contains 14 residues. Germline values: CDR1 SGHRS, CDR2 YFSETQ. Here the CDR3 DNA reads TGCGCCAGCAGCTCGGCAGGGGCGAGAGATACGCAGTATTTT. Its protein is CASSSAGARDTQYF.

This clone was picked up a small number of times. V is TRBV3-1 (or the pseudogene TRBV3-2) and J is TRBJ1-2, with TRBD1 as a possible D gene (6 bases). This CDR3 comprises 13 residues. Trimming stripped 0 bases from V and 13 bases from J, with 15 bases between. Germline V gene lookup returns CDR1 LGHDT and CDR2 YNNKEL (reference sequence). As DNA, the CDR3 is TGTGCCAGCAGCCAAGAGAGACACCGGGGGGCCACCTTC. Residues: CASSQERHRGATF.

This clone was seen once. The chain is built from TRBV12-3 or TRBV12-4 and TRBJ2-7; 7 bases align to TRBD1. The CDR3 runs 13 residues. V gave up 3 bases and J gave up 2 bases; unmatched junction bases: 1. The chain's CDR3 is CASSFQGAYEQYF. The CDR3 DNA reads TGTGCCAGCAGTTTCCAGGGGGCCTACGAGCAGTACTTC.

The CDR3 here is CASSQVRTAYNSPLHF. The CDR3 DNA reads as TGTGCCAGCAGCCAAGTAAGGACAGCATATAATTCACCCCTCCACTTT. This chain joins TRBV3-1 (or the pseudogene TRBV3-2) and TRBJ1-6; D is perhaps TRBD1 (6 bases). Germline values: CDR1 LGHDT, CDR2 YNNKEL (reference sequence). This CDR3 spans 16 amino acids. V lost 1 base to trimming and J lost 4 bases, with 11 bases between them.

The chain carries TRBV11-3 and TRBJ2-1; D gene uncertain. CDR1 is SGHNT, CDR2 YENEEA, per germline. This CDR3 spans 13 amino acids. With 1 base removed from V and 5 bases from J, the gap between germline ends came to 6 bases. This CDR3 reads CASSLGPNNEQFF. CDR3 nucleotide sequence: TGTGCCAGCAGCTTAGGGCCAAACAATGAGCAGTTCTTC.

CDR3 residues: CASSLQGATEAFF. The CDR3 coding sequence is TGTGCCAGCAGCTTACAGGGGGCCACTGAAGCTTTCTTT. The V gene is TRBV5-4, the J gene TRBJ1-1, with 9 bases lining up with TRBD1. J was trimmed by 4 bases and V by 2 bases; bases with no gene match: 0. CDR1 is SGHNT, CDR2 YYREEE, per germline (reference sequence). CDR3 length equals 13 residues.

The chain joins TRBV5-1 to TRBJ2-1, with D possibly matching TRBD2 (7 bases). Deletions cut 0 bases from V and 6 bases from J, with 13 bases between. The CDR3 is 15 residues long. CDR1 is SGHRS, CDR2 YFSETQ, per germline. CDR3 sequence: CASSLEGGISNEQFF. DNA for the CDR3: TGCGCCAGCAGCTTGGAGGGGGGGATTAGCAATGAGCAGTTCTTC.

This sequence joins TRBV5-1 and TRBJ1-2, with TRBD1 as a possible D gene (5 bases). CDR1 is SGHRS, CDR2 YFSETQ, per germline. The CDR3 loop spans 14 amino acids. The germline V and J ends were trimmed by 0 bases and 3 bases, with 9 bases remaining between them. CDR3 bases: TGCGCCAGCAGCTTGGACGGGGGATACTATGGCTACACCTTC. Its translation: CASSLDGGYYGYTF.

The chain links TRBV6-6 to TRBJ2-5, with D perhaps TRBD2 (5 bases). The CDR3 has 15 residues. The germline CDR1 and CDR2 sequences are MNHNY and SVGAGI (reference sequence). Trimming took off 7 bases at V and 2 bases at J, with 17 bases between the two ends. DNA of the CDR3: TGTGCCAGCAAGCCTGCACGGGGTCCACAAGAGACCCAGTACTTC. This encodes CASKPARGPQETQYF.

This clone appeared a single time. The chain uses TRBV5-1 and TRBJ1-2, with 7 bases that match TRBD1. Per the germline V gene, CDR1 is SGHRS and CDR2 is YFSETQ. The CDR3 spans 15 residues. After removal of 0 bases from V and 2 bases from J, the junction contained 4 bases not matched to a gene. CDR3 protein: CASSLEGAINYGYTF. For the CDR3, the DNA is TGCGCCAGCAGCTTGGAGGGGGCGATCAACTATGGCTACACCTTC.

By share, this clone ranks as medium-sized. The rearrangement joins TRBV5-1 to TRBJ2-5; 9 positions match TRBD1. The CDR3 extends over 14 amino acids. Germline V gene lookup returns CDR1 SGHRS and CDR2 YFSETQ. The V and J ends lost 3 bases and 5 bases, in that order; junction bases with no gene match: 5. Written as DNA, the CDR3 is TGCGCCAGCAGCTACAGGGGGCGTATGGAGACCCAGTACTTC. It encodes CASSYRGRMETQYF.